This TCR beta chain was sequenced during a study of regulatory T cells in long-lasting Graves disease. Study-wide context: Newly diagnosed Graves' patients had under 3 months of antithyroid drugs. Points from the study as a whole: There was favoring of TRBV28, TRBJ1-2 and TRBJ2-5 in persistent disease.

The authors built TCR beta libraries using iRepertoire HTBI primers and Arm-PCR of CDR3 regions. TCRdb used MiXCR to reprocess the multiplex PCR reads, holding one entry per CDR3 protein. The sample lists around 250,000 distinct CDR3 sequences; over 20% were seen once. Time point described: newly diagnosed GD, antithyroid drugs for less than 3 months. From PBMCs, RNA was extracted and then used to make the TCR library. The authors drew patients from an endocrinology department in Xi'an, China. Germline V gives CDR1 SGDLS, CDR2 YYNGEE. This CDR3 spans 22 amino acids. On this clonotype: Its specificity is not known. The junction departs from germline at one end; a sequencing error may be responsible.

The receptor comes from a female donor with Graves disease. The sequenced sample was peripheral blood mononuclear cells (PBMCs), obtained at new diagnosis, from a patient treated with antithyroid drugs. The chain employs TRBV9 and TRBJ2-7; D is possibly TRBD1 or TRBD2 (5 bases each). CDR3 in amino acids: CASNVVLKELMVYRQGAYEQYF. The CDR3 DNA reads TGTGCCAGCAACGTAGTGTTGAAGGAGCTCATGGTATATCGGCAGGGAGCCTACGAGCAGTACTTC.